The 9 T cell receptor beta chains reported below all come from one sample, sequenced in a study of T cell responses to AZD1222 COVID-19 vaccine. TCRdb keeps only in-frame clones here, not all; method: immunoSEQ multiplex PCR. The sample has 150,000 to 200,000 clones; about 91% are singletons. The source material was peripheral blood, sampled 28 days after the second AZD1222 dose. These receptors were taken from an adult who received the AZD1222 COVID-19 vaccine.

This sequence joins TRBV6-5 and TRBJ2-3, with 9 bases aligning to TRBD1. The CDR3 is made up of 16 amino acids. The V and J ends lost 1 base and 1 base, in that order; junction bases with no gene match: 3. Germline CDR1 and CDR2: MNHEY and SVGAGI. In DNA, the CDR3 is TGTGCCAGCAGTTACTTACAGGGGGCTGGCACAGATACGCAGTATTTT. It yields the protein CASSYLQGAGTDTQYF.

The chain combines TRBV3-1 (or the pseudogene TRBV3-2) with TRBJ2-7; D is possibly TRBD1 (5 bases). Trimming took 5 bases from V and 2 from J, leaving 7 bases between them. This CDR3 is 12 amino acids long. Germline lookup yields CDR1 LGHDT and CDR2 YNNKEL (reference sequence). In DNA form, the CDR3 reads TGTGCCAGCAGCTCGACAGCCTACGAGCAGTACTTC. Its protein is CASSSTAYEQYF.

The chain has TRBV7-2 and TRBJ2-1; 10 nucleotides line up with TRBD2. Trimming removed 2 bases from V and 10 bases from J; junction bases left unmatched: 8. The CDR3 has 15 residues. Germline CDR1 SGHTA, CDR2 FQGNSA. The CDR3 loop reads CASSLSGGASKEQFF. CDR3 coding DNA: TGTGCCAGCAGCTTAAGCGGGGGGGCATCAAAAGAGCAGTTCTTC.

The V call is TRBV28, the J call TRBJ1-5, with D unresolved. The germline CDR1 and CDR2 sequences are MDHEN and SYDVKM. The CDR3 runs to 12 residues. The V and J ends lost 5 bases and 7 bases respectively, with 9 bases between them. CDR3 bases: TGTGCCAGCAGTCCCGTCATCCAGCCCCAGCATTTT. Its translation: CASSPVIQPQHF.

The rearrangement joins TRBV5-1 to TRBJ2-3; TRBD2 matches at 14 bases. J gave up 0 bases and V 4 bases, and 7 bases lay outside the gene matches. From germline, CDR1 is SGHRS and CDR2 YFSETQ. The CDR3 is 18 amino acids. CDR3 coding DNA: TGCGCCAGCAGCCTGGGACTAGCGGGGGCGCTTAGCACAGATACGCAGTATTTT. Protein: CASSLGLAGALSTDTQYF.

The chain joins TRBV28 to TRBJ1-3; D is uncertain. V was trimmed by 6 bases and J by 0 bases, leaving 12 bases between them. There are 15 residues in the CDR3. CDR1 is MDHEN, CDR2 SYDVKM, per germline. This CDR3 is CASSPPRSSGNTIYF. Here the CDR3 DNA reads TGTGCCAGCAGCCCACCCCGGAGCTCTGGAAACACCATATATTTT.

CDR3 region: CATSRRGTGRNTDTQYF. In nucleotides, the CDR3 is TGTGCCACCAGCAGGCGGGGGACGGGGCGGAACACAGATACGCAGTATTTT. V is TRBV15 and J is TRBJ2-3; 7 nucleotides agree with TRBD2. The CDR3 is 17 amino acids. Losses at the gene ends were 3 bases for V and 2 bases for J; bases not matched to a gene: 11. The germline gives CDR1 LNHNV, CDR2 YYDKDF (reference sequence).

This sequence joins TRBV6-5 and TRBJ2-5; tentative D call: TRBD2 (5 bases). The CDR3 runs 16 residues. CDR1 MNHEY and CDR2 SVGAGI come from the germline V gene. V was pared by 2 bases and J by 1 base, with 14 bases between. CDR3 sequence: CASSYPTTGFQETQYF. The CDR3 DNA follows: TGTGCCAGCAGTTACCCCACGACGGGGTTCCAAGAGACCCAGTACTTC.

The CDR3 coding sequence is TGTGCCAGCAGCAGGGACGGCAATTCACCCCTCCACTTT. Translated, it gives CASSRDGNSPLHF. The chain has TRBV28 and TRBJ1-6, with D possibly being TRBD1 (5 bases). The germline V gene has CDR1 MDHEN and CDR2 SYDVKM. The CDR3 loop spans 13 amino acids. Trimming removed 6 bases from V and 7 bases from J, with 10 bases in between.